This note documents a single TCR beta chain sequence. Its antigen is unknown. The sample originates from a study of blood T cells in healthy people across ages. General study results and limits: Comparison with aged donors showed that long-lived donors had more naive CD4+ cells and higher diversity. With donor CMV status unknown, expanded clonotype changes were possibly confounded.

The use of a sample-barcoded 5' primer and a J-beta primer mix characterized a second PCR of about 6 to 12 cycles. A template-switch adaptor that had 12 random nucleotides put a tag on each cDNA molecule. The yield of each sample was at least 3 million CDR3-containing paired-end reads. MiXCR was run by TCRdb on the 5' RACE reads, yielding one entry per CDR3 protein. The repertoire consists of roughly 700,000 distinct CDR3 sequences, with 49% occurring once and the leading ten covering around a third. The sequence was obtained from a woman aged 55-70 years in good health. The sequencing input was blood.

The CDR3 spells CASGPPGLMNNEQYF. In nucleotides, the CDR3 is TGTGCCAGCGGCCCCCCGGGCCTTATGAACAATGAGCAGTACTTC. This rearrangement joins TRBV2 to TRBJ2-7; D gene unclear. The CDR3 runs 15 residues. The V end was cut by 8 bases, the J end by 7 bases, with 24 bases between. CDR1 and CDR2 from the germline V gene are SNHLY and FYNNEI.